This section outlines one T cell receptor beta chain sequence together with its context. This record comes from a study of blood T cell repertoires in COVID-19. Study at large: The origin of the acute and convalescent COVID-19 samples was the United States, Italy and Spain. Sources were T cells, B-cell-depleted T cells, or PBMCs; the material itself was cDNA or gDNA.

Per the study methods: How many nucleated cells were present was estimated from reference gene primer amplification. Clones were read by immunoSEQ multiplex PCR, and TCRdb kept only the in-frame ones, dropping some. For V, J and clone size, that table is used; D and trimming come from the DNA. The sample yields 91,000 or so clones, roughly four fifths seen once. CDR1 and CDR2 from the germline V gene are MDHEN and SYDVKM. This CDR3 region has 15 residues. With V trimmed by 6 bases and J by 2 bases, 9 bases remained unmatched. The chain joins TRBV28 to TRBJ2-7, with TRBD2 identical over 8 bases. Sequencing was carried out using peripheral blood. This TCR was sampled from a man aged 45-65 years with active or convalescent COVID-19. The CDR3 DNA reads as TGTGCCAGCAGCCCCGGCGGGGGGATAACCTACGAGCAGTACGTC. Encoded protein: CASSPGGGITYEQYV.